This T cell receptor (beta chain) was profiled in a study of vaccination and CD4 T cells after COVID-19 (dated by TCRdb to between 2020 and 2023). Describing the broader study: Convalescent patients had a positive SARS-CoV-2 result on nasal swab PCR, and of these patients, fewer than ten had mild disease and one had severe disease. In the convalescent cohort there were six males and four females, among whom were two Hispanic individuals, seven Caucasians, two Asians and one multiracial person. Participants received two doses of either the Pfizer-BioNTech BNT162b2 vaccine (n=8) or the Moderna mRNA-1273 vaccine (n=2). Post-COVID blood samples were collected from convalescent patients a median of approximately 93 days after diagnosis, with a range of roughly 35 to 161 days. The time from the second vaccine dose to post-vaccine blood sampling had a median of approximately 72 days and ranged from about 12 to 241 days. Culture stimuli were overlapping spike peptide pools from SARS-CoV-2 and from the common cold coronaviruses HCoV-NL63, HCoV-OC43 and HCoV-229E. Control cultures received a CEFX viral epitope pool as the positive control, an HIV-1 Nef peptide pool as the negative control, or no peptide. In under twelve COVID-19 convalescent patients and a handful of infection-naive healthy vaccine recipients, researchers compared the spike-specific CD4+ TCR repertoire from before mRNA vaccination with the repertoire from after. Here is what the overall study found, with its caveats: The median count of SARS-CoV-2-reactive clonotypes went up from 21 after infection to a few dozen after vaccination, although the change was not significant. Relatively few convalescent patients were included in the study, and early timepoints after natural infection were not analyzed. Nearly all vaccine-specific clones in convalescent patients (304 of 307) were mono-reactive for SARS-CoV-2 spike rather than cross-reactive with common cold coronaviruses. In convalescent patients, a median around 84% of post-vaccine SARS-CoV-2-reactive clones were detected only after vaccination, and vaccine-specific priming was suggested by this finding.

The sample's treatment or condition, from its label and the paper: roughly 11-day PBMC culture with coronavirus spike peptide pools or control peptides (ViraFEST assay). To expand antigen-specific T cells with peptide pools and then pick out the expanded clonotypes through TCR sequencing, the study relied on the ViraFEST assay. The convalescent patients' positive SARS-CoV-2 PCR tests fell between March and December 2020, which was before the Alpha, Beta and Delta variants emerged in the United States. Each well held about 2.2 million PBMCs cultured in IMDM containing roughly 5.4% human AB serum and around 9.2 IU/ml IL-2, with around 9.2 ug/ml peptide pools added. On days 3 and 7, half of the culture medium was replaced with fresh IL-2-containing medium. CD4+ T cells were isolated after roughly 9 days of culture through negative selection using the EasySep CD4+ T cell isolation kit. PBMCs were separated from whole blood using Ficoll-Paque Plus gradient centrifugation and then either used fresh or cryopreserved at -140C. In general, triplicate wells were set up for every culture condition.

The library relied on PCR. DNA from cultured CD4+ T cells underwent TCR sequencing with the Oncomine TCR Beta short-read assay at the Johns Hopkins FTIC core. The QIAamp micro DNA kit was used to extract genomic DNA from the cultured CD4+ T cells. Oncomine TCR Beta libraries from cultured CD4+ T cells were pooled using unique dual indexes and sequenced on an Illumina iSeq 100. On the study's bioinformatics: Non-productive sequences were filtered out, and CDR3s that did not start with C, did not end with F or W, or were shorter than 7 amino acids were discarded. Antigen-specific clonotypes were identified with the MANAFEST web application by comparing peptide-stimulated wells with reference and other culture wells. To be called positive, a clone needed an FDR below 0.05, an odds ratio above 5, and a productive frequency above 0.1% in at least two of three replicate wells. A clonotype was classed as cross-reactive if the clonotype showed significant expansion both in SARS-CoV-2 spike wells and in at least one common cold coronavirus spike condition. CDR3 homology was assessed with Levenshtein distances (stringdist) and unrooted phylogenetic trees (ape) in R version 3.6.1. TCRdb's own reprocessing of the public reads used fastp at Q25 and MiXCR and kept productive beta chains. All rows with the same CDR3 protein become a single entry with the most common DNA and genes. The V and J calls come from TCRdb's annotation, not from the publication. The sample table contains about 18,000 distinct CDR3 sequences; only one count was recorded for around 60% of them. About 7.4% of the sample is in the top ten clones.

The CDR3 spans 13 residues, from the cysteine through the phenylalanine. CDR3 DNA is the only sequence kept; it has 39 bases, read in frame from the first base. In the germline V gene (reference sequence), CDR1 corresponds to SEHNR and CDR2 to FQNEAQ. On this clonotype itself: Its antigen is still unknown. A read error may produce the germline difference seen at one junction end.

The sequence came from a human donor who had recovered from COVID-19. Source material: CD4+ T cells from blood, cultured in vitro. Here the chain combines TRBV7-9 and TRBJ2-3, with 12 bases aligning to TRBD2. CDR3 loop: CASSSSSSGRADF. The nucleotides are TGTGCCAGCAGTTCCTCCTCTAGCGGGAGGGCCGATTTT.